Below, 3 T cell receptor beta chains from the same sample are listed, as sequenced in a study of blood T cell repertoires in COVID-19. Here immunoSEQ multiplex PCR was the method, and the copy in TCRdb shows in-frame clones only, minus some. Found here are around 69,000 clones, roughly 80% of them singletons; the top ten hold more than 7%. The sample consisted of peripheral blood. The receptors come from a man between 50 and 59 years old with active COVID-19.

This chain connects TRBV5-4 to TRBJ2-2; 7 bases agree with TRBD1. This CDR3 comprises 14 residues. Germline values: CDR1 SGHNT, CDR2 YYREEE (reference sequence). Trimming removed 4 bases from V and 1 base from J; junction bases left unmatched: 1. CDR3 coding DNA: TGTGCCAGCAGCGGACAGGAGAACACCGGGGAGCTGTTTTTT. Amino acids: CASSGQENTGELFF.

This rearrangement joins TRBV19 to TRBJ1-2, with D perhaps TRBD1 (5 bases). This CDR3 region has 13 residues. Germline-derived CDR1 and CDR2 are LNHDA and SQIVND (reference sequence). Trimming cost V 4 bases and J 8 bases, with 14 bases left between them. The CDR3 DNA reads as TGTGCCAGTAGTACGCGTTGGGGCGGCGGCTACACCTTC. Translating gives CASSTRWGGGYTF.

The chain's CDR3 is CASSFRTGGYNEQFF. CDR3 nucleotide sequence: TGTGCCAGCAGCTTCCGGACAGGGGGCTACAATGAGCAGTTCTTC. V and J are TRBV13 and TRBJ2-1; 10 positions match TRBD1. Germline values: CDR1 PRHDT, CDR2 FYEKMQ (reference sequence). The CDR3 spans 15 residues. The ends lost 3 bases at V and 3 bases at J; junction bases unmatched: 2.